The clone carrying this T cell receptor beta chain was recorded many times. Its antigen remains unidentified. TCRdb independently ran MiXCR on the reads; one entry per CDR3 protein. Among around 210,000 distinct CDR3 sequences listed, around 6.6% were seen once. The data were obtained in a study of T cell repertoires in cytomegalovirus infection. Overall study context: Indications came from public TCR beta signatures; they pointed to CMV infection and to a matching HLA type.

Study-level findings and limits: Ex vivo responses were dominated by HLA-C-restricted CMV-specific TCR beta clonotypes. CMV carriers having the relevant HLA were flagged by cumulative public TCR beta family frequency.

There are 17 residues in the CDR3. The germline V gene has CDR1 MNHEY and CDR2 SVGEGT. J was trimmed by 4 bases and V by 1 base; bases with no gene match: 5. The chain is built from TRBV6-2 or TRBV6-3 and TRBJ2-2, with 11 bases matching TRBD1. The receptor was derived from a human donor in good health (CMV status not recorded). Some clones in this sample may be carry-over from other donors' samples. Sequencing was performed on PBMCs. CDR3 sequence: CASSYFGQGARTGELFF. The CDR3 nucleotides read TGTGCCAGCAGTTACTTTGGACAGGGGGCGCGCACCGGGGAGCTGTTTTTT.